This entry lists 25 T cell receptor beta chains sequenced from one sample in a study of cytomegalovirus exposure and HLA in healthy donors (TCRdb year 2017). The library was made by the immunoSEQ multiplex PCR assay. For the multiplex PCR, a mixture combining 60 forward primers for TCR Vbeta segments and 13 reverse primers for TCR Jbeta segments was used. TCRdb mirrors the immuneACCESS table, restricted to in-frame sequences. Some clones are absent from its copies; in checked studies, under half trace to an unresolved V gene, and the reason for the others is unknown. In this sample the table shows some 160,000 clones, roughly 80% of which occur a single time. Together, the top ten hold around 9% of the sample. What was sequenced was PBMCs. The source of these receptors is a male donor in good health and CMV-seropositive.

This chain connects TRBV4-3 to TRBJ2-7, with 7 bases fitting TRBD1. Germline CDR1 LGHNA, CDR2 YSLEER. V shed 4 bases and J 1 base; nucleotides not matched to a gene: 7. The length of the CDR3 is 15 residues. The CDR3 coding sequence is TGCGCCAGCAGCCTCGGGACAGACCTATCCTACGAGCAGTACTTC. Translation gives CASSLGTDLSYEQYF.

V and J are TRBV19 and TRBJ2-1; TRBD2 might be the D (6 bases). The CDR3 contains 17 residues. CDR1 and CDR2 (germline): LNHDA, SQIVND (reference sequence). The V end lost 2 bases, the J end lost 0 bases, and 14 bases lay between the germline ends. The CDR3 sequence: CASSIFGRESSYNEQFF. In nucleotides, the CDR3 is TGTGCCAGTAGTATATTCGGTCGGGAGAGCTCCTACAATGAGCAGTTCTTC.

This chain's CDR3 is CAWSVSRSGTGGFGYTF. The CDR3, as DNA: TGTGCCTGGAGTGTATCTCGCTCCGGGACAGGGGGCTTTGGCTACACCTTC. The chain uses TRBV30 and TRBJ1-2; 12 nucleotides match TRBD1. Trimming cost V 0 bases and J 7 bases; bases outside gene matches: 12. Germline V CDR1 and CDR2: GTSNPN, SVGIG (reference sequence). This CDR3 contains 17 residues.

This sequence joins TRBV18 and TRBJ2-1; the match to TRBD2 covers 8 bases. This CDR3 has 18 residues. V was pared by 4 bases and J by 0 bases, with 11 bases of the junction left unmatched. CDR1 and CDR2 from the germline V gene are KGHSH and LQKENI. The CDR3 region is CASSLDQLAAGSYNEQFF. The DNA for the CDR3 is TGTGCCAGCTCACTGGACCAACTAGCGGCCGGCTCCTACAATGAGCAGTTCTTC.

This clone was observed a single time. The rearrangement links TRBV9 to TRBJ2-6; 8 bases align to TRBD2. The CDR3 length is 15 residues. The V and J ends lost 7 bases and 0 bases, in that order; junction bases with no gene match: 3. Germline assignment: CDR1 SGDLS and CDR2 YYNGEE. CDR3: CASSGGYSGANVLTF. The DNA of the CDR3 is TGTGCCAGCTCGGGGGGGTACTCTGGGGCCAACGTCCTGACTTTC.

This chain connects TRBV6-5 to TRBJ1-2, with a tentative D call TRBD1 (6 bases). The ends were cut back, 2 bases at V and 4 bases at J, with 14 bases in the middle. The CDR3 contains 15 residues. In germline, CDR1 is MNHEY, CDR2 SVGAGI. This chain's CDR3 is CASSYGGGDVYGYTF. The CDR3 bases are TGTGCCAGCAGTTACGGCGGGGGCGACGTCTATGGCTACACCTTC.

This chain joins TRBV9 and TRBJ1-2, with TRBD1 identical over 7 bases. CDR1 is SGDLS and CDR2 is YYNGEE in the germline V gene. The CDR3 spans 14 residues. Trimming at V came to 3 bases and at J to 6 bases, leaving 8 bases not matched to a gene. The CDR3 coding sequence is TGTGCCAGCAGCGCCGACAGGGTCTATAATGGCTACACCTTC. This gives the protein CASSADRVYNGYTF.

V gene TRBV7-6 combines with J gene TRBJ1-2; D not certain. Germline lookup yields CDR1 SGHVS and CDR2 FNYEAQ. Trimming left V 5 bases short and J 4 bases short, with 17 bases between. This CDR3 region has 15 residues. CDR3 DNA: TGTGCCAGCAGCCCGCGGGGAGGGAGCCCCTATGGCTACACCTTC. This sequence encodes CASSPRGGSPYGYTF. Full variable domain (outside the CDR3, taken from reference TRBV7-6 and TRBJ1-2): GAGVSQSPRYKVTKRGQDVALRCDPISGHVSLYWYRQALGQGPEFLTYFNYEAQQDKSGLPNDRFSAERPEGSISTLTIQRTEQRDSAMYRCASSPRGGSPYGYTFGSGTRLTVV.

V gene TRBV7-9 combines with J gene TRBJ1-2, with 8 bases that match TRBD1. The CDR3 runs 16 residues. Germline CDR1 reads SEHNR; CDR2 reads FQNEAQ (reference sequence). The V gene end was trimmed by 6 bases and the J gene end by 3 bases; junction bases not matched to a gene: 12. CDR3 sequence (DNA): TGTGCCAGCAGTAACTTTGGGGCAGGGGGCGACTATGGCTACACCTTC. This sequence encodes CASSNFGAGGDYGYTF.

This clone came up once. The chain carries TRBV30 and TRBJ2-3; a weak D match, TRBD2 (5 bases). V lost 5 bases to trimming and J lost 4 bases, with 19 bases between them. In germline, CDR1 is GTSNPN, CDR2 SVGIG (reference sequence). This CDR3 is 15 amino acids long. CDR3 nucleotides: TGTGCCTGGGGGCCGGGAAGCGGCGGTCCAGATACGCAGTATTTT. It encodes CAWGPGSGGPDTQYF.

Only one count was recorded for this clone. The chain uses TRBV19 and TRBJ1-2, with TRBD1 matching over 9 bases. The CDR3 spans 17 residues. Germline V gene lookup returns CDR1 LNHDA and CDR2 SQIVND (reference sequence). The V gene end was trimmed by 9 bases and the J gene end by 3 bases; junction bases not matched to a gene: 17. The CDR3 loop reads CASHLNAQGASDYGYTF. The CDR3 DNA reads TGTGCCAGCCACCTTAATGCACAGGGGGCAAGTGACTATGGCTACACCTTC.

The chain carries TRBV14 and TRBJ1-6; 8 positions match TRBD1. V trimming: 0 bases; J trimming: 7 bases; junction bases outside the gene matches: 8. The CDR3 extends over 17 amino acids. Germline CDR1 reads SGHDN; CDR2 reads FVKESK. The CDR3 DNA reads TGTGCCAGCAGCCAAGAGAACAACAGGGGGAGGAATTCACCCCTCCACTTT. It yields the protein CASSQENNRGRNSPLHF.

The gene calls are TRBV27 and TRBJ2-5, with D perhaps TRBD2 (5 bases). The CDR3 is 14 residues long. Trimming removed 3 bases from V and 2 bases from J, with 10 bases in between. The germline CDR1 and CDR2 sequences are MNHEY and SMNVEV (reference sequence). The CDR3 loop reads CASSFRGSQETQYF. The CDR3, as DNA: TGTGCCAGCAGTTTCAGAGGGTCTCAAGAGACCCAGTACTTC.

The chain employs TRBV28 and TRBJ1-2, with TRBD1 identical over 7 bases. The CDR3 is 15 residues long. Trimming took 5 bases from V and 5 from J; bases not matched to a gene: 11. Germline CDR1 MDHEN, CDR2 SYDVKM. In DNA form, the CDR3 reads TGTGCCAGCAGTCCGACCGGGACAGCTCGTTATGGCTACACCTTC. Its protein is CASSPTGTARYGYTF.

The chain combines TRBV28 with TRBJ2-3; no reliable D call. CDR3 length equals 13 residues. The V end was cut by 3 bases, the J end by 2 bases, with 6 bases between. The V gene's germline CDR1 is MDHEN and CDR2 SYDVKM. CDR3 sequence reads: CASSFLLTDTQYF. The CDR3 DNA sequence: TGTGCCAGCAGTTTTCTACTCACAGATACGCAGTATTTT. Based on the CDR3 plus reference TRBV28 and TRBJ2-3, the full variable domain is DVKVTQSSRYLVKRTGEKVFLECVQDMDHENMFWYRQDPGLGLRLIYFSYDVKMKEKGDIPEGYSVSREKKERFSLILESASTNQTSMYLCASSFLLTDTQYFGPGTRLTVL.

CDR3 sequence: CASSPSTSGGEETQYF. The CDR3 DNA reads as TGTGCCAGCAGCCCATCGACTAGCGGGGGGGAAGAGACCCAGTACTTC. The chain carries TRBV7-9 and TRBJ2-5; 14 bases agree with TRBD2. V was pared by 5 bases and J by 3 bases, with 5 bases of the junction left unmatched. Germline CDR1 and CDR2: SEHNR and FQNEAQ (reference sequence). The CDR3 totals 16 residues.

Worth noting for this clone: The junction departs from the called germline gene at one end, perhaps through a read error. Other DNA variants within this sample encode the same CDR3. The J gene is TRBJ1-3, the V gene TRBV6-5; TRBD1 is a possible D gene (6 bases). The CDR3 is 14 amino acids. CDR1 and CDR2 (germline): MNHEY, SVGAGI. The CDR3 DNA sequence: TGTGCCAGCAGTCAACAGGGAACTGGAAACACCATATACTTT. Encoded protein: CASSQQGTGNTIYF.

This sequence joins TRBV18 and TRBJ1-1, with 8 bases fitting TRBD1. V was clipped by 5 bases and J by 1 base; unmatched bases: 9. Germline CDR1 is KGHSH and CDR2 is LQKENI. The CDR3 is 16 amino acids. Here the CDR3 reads CASSSDRVIANTEAFF. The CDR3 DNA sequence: TGTGCCAGCTCATCGGACAGGGTGATCGCGAACACTGAAGCTTTCTTT.

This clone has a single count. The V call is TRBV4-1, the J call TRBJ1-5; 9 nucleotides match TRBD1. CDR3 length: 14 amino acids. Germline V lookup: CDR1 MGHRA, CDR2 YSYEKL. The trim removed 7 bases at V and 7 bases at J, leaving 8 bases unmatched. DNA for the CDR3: TGCGCCAGCACCAGGACAGGGGTCGGGCAGCCCCAGCATTTT. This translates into CASTRTGVGQPQHF.

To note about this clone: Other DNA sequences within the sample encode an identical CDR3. The CDR3 sequence is CAWSRETQYF. The CDR3, as DNA: TGTGCCTGGAGTCGGGAGACCCAGTACTTC. The chain joins TRBV30 to TRBJ2-5; D is unresolved. CDR3 size: 10 residues. Trimming took 2 bases from V and 5 from J, leaving 3 bases between them. CDR1 and CDR2 from the germline V gene are GTSNPN and SVGIG (reference sequence).

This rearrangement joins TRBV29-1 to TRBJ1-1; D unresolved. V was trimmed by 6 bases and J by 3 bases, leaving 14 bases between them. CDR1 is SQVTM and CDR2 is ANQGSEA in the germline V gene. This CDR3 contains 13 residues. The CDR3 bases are TGCAGCGTCGCCCGGGGATTAGACACTGAAGCTTTCTTT. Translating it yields CSVARGLDTEAFF.

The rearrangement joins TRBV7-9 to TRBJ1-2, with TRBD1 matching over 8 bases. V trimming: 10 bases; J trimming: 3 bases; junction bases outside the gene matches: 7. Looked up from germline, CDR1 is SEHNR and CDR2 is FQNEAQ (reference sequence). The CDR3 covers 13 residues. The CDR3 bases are TGTGCCACGAAGGCAGGGGGCTACTATGGCTACACCTTC. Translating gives CATKAGGYYGYTF.

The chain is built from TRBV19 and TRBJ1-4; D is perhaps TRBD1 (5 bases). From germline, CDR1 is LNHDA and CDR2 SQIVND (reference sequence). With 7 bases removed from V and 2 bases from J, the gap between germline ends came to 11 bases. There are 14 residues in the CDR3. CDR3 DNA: TGTGCCAGTACGGAACGGGGGACTAATGAAAAACTGTTTTTT. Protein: CASTERGTNEKLFF.

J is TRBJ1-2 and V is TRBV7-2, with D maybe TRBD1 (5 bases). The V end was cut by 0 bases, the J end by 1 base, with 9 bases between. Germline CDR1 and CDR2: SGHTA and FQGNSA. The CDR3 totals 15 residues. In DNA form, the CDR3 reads TGTGCCAGCAGCTTAGCCAGGGCGAATAACTATGGCTACACCTTC. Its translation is CASSLARANNYGYTF. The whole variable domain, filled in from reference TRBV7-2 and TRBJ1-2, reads GAGVSQSPSNKVTEKGKDVELRCDPISGHTALYWYRQSLGQGLEFLIYFQGNSAPDKSGLPSDRFSAERTGGSVSTLTIQRTQQEDSAVYLCASSLARANNYGYTFGSGTRLTVV.

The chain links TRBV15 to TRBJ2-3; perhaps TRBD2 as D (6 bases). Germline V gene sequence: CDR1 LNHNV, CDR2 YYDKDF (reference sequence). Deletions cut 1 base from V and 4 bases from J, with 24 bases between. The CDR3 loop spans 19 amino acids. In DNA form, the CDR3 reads TGTGCCACCAGCAGAGTGGGGGAAGCTAGCGTGTGGGGAGCAGATACGCAGTATTTT. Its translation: CATSRVGEASVWGADTQYF.